Listed below are T cell receptor beta chains from one sample, sequenced in a study of blood T cell repertoires in COVID-19. Data came from immunoSEQ multiplex PCR; TCRdb stores just in-frame clones and leaves some out. The table records about 150,000 clones, roughly 88% of them present only once. The sequencing input was PBMCs or T cells enriched from blood (not recorded which). All receptors derive from a man in his forties or fifties who had recovered from COVID-19. CDR3s include the opening cysteine and the closing phenylalanine or tryptophan. Each record gives: D gene, clone size, V gene, J gene, CDR3 DNA, CDR3 protein. D genes are given only for firm matches. Expanded clones are given a class, and other clones once, few, many or no size at all.

TRBD1	.	TRBV7-9	TRBJ1-4	TGTGCCAGCAGGGGGACGACAGGGAGGAACGAAAAACTGTTTTTT	CASRGTTGRNEKLFF
.	.	TRBV28	TRBJ2-2	TGTGCCAGCAGTCTCCTCGGGACTCGTACCGGGGAGCTGTTTTTT	CASSLLGTRTGELFF
.	few	TRBV2	TRBJ2-5	TGTGCCAGCAGTGACCAGGGGTTGGTTGAGACCCAGTACTTC	CASSDQGLVETQYF
TRBD2	.	TRBV6-2/TRBV6-3	TRBJ2-5	TGTGCCAGCAGTGGTTGGGCTGTCGGGGGGACGTACCAAGAGACCCAGTACTTC	CASSGWAVGGTYQETQYF
.	.	TRBV6-5	TRBJ1-3	TGTGCCAGCAGTTACGACTCCTCCCGGGGAAACACCATATATTTT	CASSYDSSRGNTIYF
.	.	TRBV9	TRBJ2-7	TGTGCCAGCAGCGTAGCTCGACACTCCTACGAGCAGTACTTC	CASSVARHSYEQYF
.	few	TRBV14	TRBJ1-6	TGTGCCAGCAGCCTCCTAGCCAAAAATTCACCCCTCCACTTT	CASSLLAKNSPLHF
.	.	TRBV28	TRBJ1-5	TGTGCCAGCAGTTTTTTAACAGAGTCCCCAATTTTT	CASSFLTESPIF
.	.	TRBV7-2	TRBJ1-3	TGTGCCAGCAGCTTATCTTCTGGAAACACCATATATTTT	CASSLSSGNTIYF
.	.	TRBV7-9	TRBJ1-2	TGTGCCAGCAGCTTATTTGGGGGGGAAGGCTACACCTTC	CASSLFGGEGYTF
TRBD1	.	TRBV28	TRBJ1-2	TGTGCCAGCAGTTTATTTTCCGGGACAGGGCATGGCTACACCTTC	CASSLFSGTGHGYTF
.	.	TRBV6-1	TRBJ2-2	TGTGCCAGCAGTGAAAGGACAGACAACACCGGGGAGCTGTTTTTT	CASSERTDNTGELFF
.	few	TRBV2	TRBJ2-1	TGTGCCAGCAGCCAGCGAAGTGAGCAGTTCTTC	CASSQRSEQFF
.	.	TRBV4-1	TRBJ2-4	TGCGCCAGCAGCCAAGGAGACAGGGCCAAAAACATTCAGTACTTC	CASSQGDRAKNIQYF
TRBD1	.	TRBV11-2	TRBJ1-1	TGTGCCAGCAGCCCAAGCAGGGGGCGTGAAGCTTTCTTT	CASSPSRGREAFF
TRBD1	.	TRBV19	TRBJ1-2	TGTGCCAGTAGTCCAGAGGGGACAGGGCGATTCTCTAACTATGGCTACACCTTC	CASSPEGTGRFSNYGYTF
TRBD2	.	TRBV28	TRBJ2-1	TGTGCCAGCACCAAAATAGCGGGAAATTACAATGAGCAGTTCTTC	CASTKIAGNYNEQFF